One sample yielded the 30 T cell receptor beta chains listed below, sequenced in a study of T cells in localized non-small cell lung cancer. The table came from immunoSEQ multiplex PCR; TCRdb's copy has only in-frame clones and leaves some out. The sample contains approximately 67,000 clones, roughly four fifths of which appear only once. The material was peripheral blood, obtained before any cancer treatment. The source is a female donor at least 60 years old with stage I lung adenocarcinoma.

The gene calls are TRBV20-1 and TRBJ2-7, with D uncertain. This CDR3 contains 11 residues. In germline, CDR1 is DFQATT, CDR2 SNEGSKA (reference sequence). The CDR3 nucleotides are TGCAGAGCTGAAGACGGCTACGAGCAGTACTTC. Translation gives CRAEDGYEQYF.

A few counts support this clone. The rearrangement joins TRBV4-1 to TRBJ1-1; weak D call: TRBD1 (5 bases). CDR3 length: 14 residues. Germline V gene data show CDR1 as MGHRA and CDR2 as YSYEKL. Trimming pared 3 bases from V and 1 base from J, leaving 9 bases between. CDR3 DNA sequence: TGCGCCAGCAGCCACTCGACAGCGAACACTGAAGCTTTCTTT. This encodes CASSHSTANTEAFF.

This clone showed up just once. This rearrangement joins TRBV7-5 to TRBJ1-5. TRBV7-5 is given as a pseudogene. This CDR3 spans 11 amino acids. CDR3 in DNA: TGTGCCAGAAGCTCCCTGCAGCCCCAGCATTTT. It translates to CARSSLQPQHF.

The genes are TRBV4-1 and TRBJ2-5, with D possibly TRBD1 on 5 matching bases. CDR1 and CDR2 (germline): MGHRA, YSYEKL. CDR3 length equals 16 residues. Between the trimmed V and J ends, which lost 2 bases and 5 bases, there was a span of 18 bases. The CDR3 is CASSQSMAWGSETQYF. The CDR3 nucleotides are TGCGCCAGCAGCCAATCGATGGCTTGGGGCTCTGAGACCCAGTACTTC.

The chain joins TRBV7-2 to TRBJ2-5; the match to TRBD2 covers 7 bases. The V and J ends lost 5 bases and 4 bases, in that order; junction bases with no gene match: 4. CDR3 length equals 13 residues. Per germline, CDR1 SGHTA and CDR2 FQGNSA. DNA for the CDR3: TGTGCCAGCAGCCCGGGACTAACAGAGACCCAGTACTTC. This codes for CASSPGLTETQYF.

The rearrangement uses TRBV6-5 and TRBJ2-5; no firm D call. V gave up 5 bases and J gave up 5 bases, with 15 bases separating them. The CDR3 is 14 residues long. In germline, CDR1 is MNHEY, CDR2 SVGAGI. The CDR3 loop reads CASSRDNRAETQYF. The CDR3 bases are TGTGCCAGCAGTAGGGATAACCGGGCGGAGACCCAGTACTTC.

This rearrangement joins TRBV5-5 to TRBJ1-3; D call uncertain. The CDR3 covers 14 residues. Per the germline V gene, CDR1 is SGHKS and CDR2 is YYEKEE (reference sequence). The V gene lost 4 bases and the J gene lost 7 bases, with 15 bases spanning the gap. The CDR3 DNA follows: TGTGCCAGCAGCCTAACAGTCTCGGAGAACACCATATATTTT. It specifies CASSLTVSENTIYF.

The chain combines TRBV5-1 with TRBJ1-2; D unresolved. Germline CDR1 reads SGHRS; CDR2 reads YFSETQ. The CDR3 covers 13 residues. The ends were cut back, 1 base at V and 3 bases at J, with 7 bases in the middle. This chain's CDR3 is CASSLWGDYGYTF. The CDR3 coding sequence is TGCGCCAGCAGCTTGTGGGGTGACTATGGCTACACCTTC.

The V and J genes are TRBV7-3 and TRBJ2-3; 14 bases fit TRBD2. Germline V gene sequence: CDR1 SGHTA, CDR2 FQGTGA. The V gene end was trimmed by 8 bases and the J gene end by 5 bases; junction bases not matched to a gene: 12. CDR3 length: 17 amino acids. The CDR3 bases are TGTGCCAGCCTCCTTTTGACTAGCGGGGGGGCCGAAGATACGCAGTATTTT. Its protein is CASLLLTSGGAEDTQYF.

V and J are TRBV29-1 and TRBJ2-5; 10 bases agree with TRBD2. The CDR3 is 14 residues long. Germline V gene data show CDR1 as SQVTM and CDR2 as ANQGSEA. With V trimmed by 6 bases and J by 6 bases, 10 bases remained unmatched. The CDR3 DNA sequence: TGCAGCGTCCGAACGGCTAGCGGGAGAAAGACCCAGTACTTC. It specifies CSVRTASGRKTQYF.

The chain employs TRBV10-3 and TRBJ1-2, with D hard to call. This CDR3 spans 12 amino acids. The germline V gene has CDR1 ENHRY and CDR2 SYGVKD. The germline V and J ends were trimmed by 6 bases and 2 bases, with 7 bases remaining between them. Here the CDR3 DNA reads TGTGCCATCAGGACGCTAAACTATGGCTACACCTTC. Protein: CAIRTLNYGYTF.

The V call is TRBV14, the J call TRBJ1-1; possible D gene TRBD1, 5 bases. Trimming removed 0 bases from V and 1 base from J, with 15 bases in between. CDR3 length equals 17 residues. CDR1 is SGHDN and CDR2 is FVKESK in the germline V gene. CDR3 amino acids: CASSQDGPGFRNTEAFF. The CDR3 bases are TGTGCCAGCAGCCAAGATGGGCCAGGGTTTAGGAACACTGAAGCTTTCTTT.

The genes are TRBV2 and TRBJ2-1, with a weak D call TRBD1 (6 bases). Trimming shortened V by 3 bases and J by 4 bases, and 13 bases separated the two germline ends. Germline assignment: CDR1 SNHLY and CDR2 FYNNEI. The CDR3 sequence is 15 residues long. The chain's CDR3 is CASSEGTSLYNEQFF. The CDR3 DNA reads TGTGCCAGCAGTGAGGGGACAAGTCTGTACAATGAGCAGTTCTTC.

The V and J genes are TRBV29-1 and TRBJ1-4; 8 bases line up with TRBD1. V lost 5 bases and J lost 7; bases outside the gene matches: 9. CDR1 is SQVTM, CDR2 ANQGSEA, per germline. The CDR3 loop spans 14 amino acids. In nucleotides, the CDR3 is TGCAGCGTTCTCTTGTCAGACAGGGGTGAAAAACTGTTTTTT. Its protein product is CSVLLSDRGEKLFF.

V usage is TRBV9 and J usage is TRBJ2-1; 8 bases line up with TRBD2. Germline V gene sequence: CDR1 SGDLS, CDR2 YYNGEE. The CDR3 contains 18 residues. V shed 4 bases, J shed 3 bases, and the junction held 15 bases outside the gene matches. The CDR3 sequence: CASSPTQGAGVIYNEQFF. The CDR3 nucleotides read TGTGCCAGCAGCCCGACGCAAGGAGCGGGAGTTATCTACAATGAGCAGTTCTTC. Full variable domain (outside the CDR3, taken from reference TRBV9 and TRBJ2-1): DSGVTQTPKHLITATGQRVTLRCSPRSGDLSVYWYQQSLDQGLQFLIQYYNGEERAKGNILERFSAQQFPDLHSELNLSSLELGDSALYFCASSPTQGAGVIYNEQFFGPGTRLTVL.

The chain joins TRBV19 to TRBJ1-1; D gene uncertain. The CDR3 runs 12 residues. CDR1 and CDR2 (germline): LNHDA, SQIVND (reference sequence). Trimming removed 5 bases at V and 6 bases at J, with 10 bases between. CDR3 DNA: TGTGCCAGTAGTGCCGTTGGACCTGAAGCTTTCTTT. Amino acids: CASSAVGPEAFF.

The chain links TRBV7-8 to TRBJ1-1, with 7 positions matching TRBD1. V gave up 5 bases and J gave up 1 base; unmatched junction bases: 4. Germline CDR1 is SGHVS and CDR2 is FQNEAQ. The CDR3 has 14 residues. The CDR3 protein is CASSIRQGNTEAFF. The CDR3 nucleotides are TGTGCCAGCAGCATTAGACAGGGGAACACTGAAGCTTTCTTT.

This sequence joins TRBV4-2 and TRBJ2-5; TRBD2 aligns across 14 bases. J gave up 5 bases and V 3 bases, and 5 bases lay outside the gene matches. CDR1 is LGHNA, CDR2 YNFKEQ, per germline. This CDR3 spans 16 amino acids. This CDR3 is CASSHGTSGSTETQYF. As DNA, the CDR3 is TGTGCCAGCAGCCATGGGACTAGCGGGAGTACGGAGACCCAGTACTTC.

This rearrangement joins TRBV7-2 to TRBJ1-2; possibly TRBD1 for D (6 bases). Trimming cost V 5 bases and J 5 bases, with 18 bases left between them. Germline V CDR1 and CDR2: SGHTA, FQGNSA. The CDR3 has 15 residues. The CDR3 DNA reads TGTGCCAGCAGCCCCGGCGGGGCGACAGGATATGGCTACACCTTC. It yields the protein CASSPGGATGYGYTF.

The chain combines TRBV25-1 with TRBJ1-1; D unclear. The V and J ends lost 4 bases and 0 bases respectively, with 9 bases between them. CDR1 is MGHDK and CDR2 is SYGVNS in the germline V gene. This CDR3 is built from 14 residues. The CDR3 coding sequence is TGTGCCAGCAGTGTAGGAGTACTGAACACTGAAGCTTTCTTT. Translating gives CASSVGVLNTEAFF.

The gene calls are TRBV5-6 and TRBJ1-1, with a tentative D call TRBD1 (5 bases). Trimming cost V 2 bases and J 7 bases, with 9 bases left between them. The CDR3 has 12 residues. Germline V gene lookup returns CDR1 SGHDT and CDR2 YYEEEE. CDR3 sequence: CASSFQGVEAFF. The CDR3 bases are TGTGCCAGCAGCTTTCAGGGTGTTGAAGCTTTCTTT.

The chain has TRBV14 and TRBJ2-3, with 8 bases matching TRBD2. The CDR3 extends over 13 amino acids. In germline, CDR1 is SGHDN, CDR2 FVKESK. With V trimmed by 4 bases and J by 8 bases, 5 bases remained unmatched. CDR3 sequence (DNA): TGTGCCAGCAGCCCCTCGACTAGCGTTACGCAGTATTTT. Translation: CASSPSTSVTQYF.

V and J are TRBV6-6 and TRBJ1-1; D remains ambiguous. Germline assignment: CDR1 MNHNY and CDR2 SVGAGI (reference sequence). The CDR3 has 15 residues. V lost 5 bases to trimming and J lost 1 base, with 14 bases between them. The CDR3 reads CASSRFGVRNTEAFF. The CDR3 nucleotides read TGTGCCAGCAGTCGATTCGGAGTTCGGAACACTGAAGCTTTCTTT.

The chain uses TRBV6-5 and TRBJ2-5; no firm D call. Trimming left V 0 bases short and J 5 bases short, with 4 bases between. This CDR3 has 12 amino acids. Germline-derived CDR1 and CDR2 are MNHEY and SVGAGI. Here the CDR3 reads CASSYSSETQYF. The CDR3 DNA sequence: TGTGCCAGCAGTTACTCGTCGGAGACCCAGTACTTC.

The J gene is TRBJ2-3, the V gene TRBV5-1; the D gene is possibly TRBD2 (6 bases). This CDR3 has 14 residues. Trimming left V 2 bases short and J 4 bases short, with 11 bases between. Germline CDR1 reads SGHRS; CDR2 reads YFSETQ. The CDR3 loop reads CASSFSREADTQYF. Written as DNA, the CDR3 is TGCGCCAGCAGCTTCTCCAGGGAGGCAGATACGCAGTATTTT.

The J gene is TRBJ1-6, the V gene TRBV6-5, with D perhaps TRBD1 (5 bases). The CDR3 has 15 residues. Germline-derived CDR1 and CDR2 are MNHEY and SVGAGI. V was shortened by 5 bases and J by 7 bases, with 15 bases between the two germline ends. CDR3 sequence reads: CASSPQGSLNSPLHF. DNA of the CDR3: TGTGCCAGCAGTCCTCAGGGATCTCTGAATTCACCCCTCCACTTT.

The V and J genes are TRBV7-8 and TRBJ2-7, with TRBD2 as a possible D gene (6 bases). The length of the CDR3 is 15 residues. V was cut by 4 bases and J by 0 bases, with 13 bases left in between. Germline V gene lookup returns CDR1 SGHVS and CDR2 FQNEAQ. CDR3: CASSSQAGSSYEQYF. The CDR3 DNA sequence: TGTGCCAGCAGCTCCCAGGCCGGGAGCTCCTACGAGCAGTACTTC.

The chain is built from TRBV6-1 and TRBJ2-1; 12 positions match TRBD2. Trimming at V came to 6 bases and at J to 4 bases, leaving 4 bases not matched to a gene. Germline lookup yields CDR1 MNHNS and CDR2 SASEGT. The CDR3 has 15 residues. The CDR3 DNA is TGTGCCAGCAGGATGACTAGCGGGAGATACAATGAGCAGTTCTTC. Translated: CASRMTSGRYNEQFF.

The chain has TRBV21-1 and TRBJ1-5; the D call in the table, TRBD1, was not verified against the DNA. TRBV21-1 is shown as a pseudogene. The CDR3 is 12 residues long. Here the CDR3 reads CARGQGRQPQHF. The CDR3 nucleotides read TGTGCCAGAGGGCAGGGGAGACAGCCCCAGCATTTT.

The genes are TRBV5-1 and TRBJ2-7; the D gene is possibly TRBD1 (5 bases). The CDR3 spans 13 residues. Germline V gene data show CDR1 as SGHRS and CDR2 as YFSETQ. Trimming cost V 2 bases and J 6 bases, with 12 bases left between them. CDR3 DNA sequence: TGCGCCAGCAGCTTAGGGGCCTCGGGCGAGCAGTACTTC. This encodes CASSLGASGEQYF.